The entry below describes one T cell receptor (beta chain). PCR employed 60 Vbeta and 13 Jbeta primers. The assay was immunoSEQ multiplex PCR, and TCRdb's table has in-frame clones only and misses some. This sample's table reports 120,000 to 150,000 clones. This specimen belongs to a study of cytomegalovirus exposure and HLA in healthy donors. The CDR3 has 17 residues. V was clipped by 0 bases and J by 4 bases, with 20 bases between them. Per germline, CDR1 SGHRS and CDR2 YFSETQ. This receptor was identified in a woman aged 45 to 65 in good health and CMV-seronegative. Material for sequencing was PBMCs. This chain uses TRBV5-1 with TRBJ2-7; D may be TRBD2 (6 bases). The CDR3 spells CASSLGDFASPKYEQYF. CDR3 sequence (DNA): TGCGCCAGCAGCTTGGGGGACTTCGCAAGCCCAAAATACGAGCAGTACTTC.